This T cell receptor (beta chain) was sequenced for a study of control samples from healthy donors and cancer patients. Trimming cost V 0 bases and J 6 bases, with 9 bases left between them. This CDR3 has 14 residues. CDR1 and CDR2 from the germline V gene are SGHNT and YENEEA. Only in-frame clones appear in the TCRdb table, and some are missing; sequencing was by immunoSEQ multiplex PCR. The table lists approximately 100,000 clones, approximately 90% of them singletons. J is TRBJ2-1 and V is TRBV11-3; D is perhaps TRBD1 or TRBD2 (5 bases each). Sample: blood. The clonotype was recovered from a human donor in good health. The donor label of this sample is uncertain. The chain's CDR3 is CASSLDGGTNEQFF. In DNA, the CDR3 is TGTGCCAGCAGCTTAGATGGTGGGACCAATGAGCAGTTCTTC.